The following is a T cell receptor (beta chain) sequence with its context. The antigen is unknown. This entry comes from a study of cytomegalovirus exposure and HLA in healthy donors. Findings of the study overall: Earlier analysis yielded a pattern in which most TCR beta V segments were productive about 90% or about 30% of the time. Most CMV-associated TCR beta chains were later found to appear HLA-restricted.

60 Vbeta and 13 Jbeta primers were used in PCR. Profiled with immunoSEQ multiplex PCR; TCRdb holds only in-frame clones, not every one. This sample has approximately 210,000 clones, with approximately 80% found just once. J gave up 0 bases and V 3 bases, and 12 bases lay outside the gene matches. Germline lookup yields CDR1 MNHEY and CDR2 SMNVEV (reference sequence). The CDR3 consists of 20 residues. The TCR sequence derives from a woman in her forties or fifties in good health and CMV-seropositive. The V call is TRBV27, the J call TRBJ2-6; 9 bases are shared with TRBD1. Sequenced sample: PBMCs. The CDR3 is CASSFFRPGQGYSGANVLTF. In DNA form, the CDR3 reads TGTGCCAGCAGTTTTTTTAGGCCGGGACAGGGTTACTCTGGGGCCAACGTCCTGACTTTC.